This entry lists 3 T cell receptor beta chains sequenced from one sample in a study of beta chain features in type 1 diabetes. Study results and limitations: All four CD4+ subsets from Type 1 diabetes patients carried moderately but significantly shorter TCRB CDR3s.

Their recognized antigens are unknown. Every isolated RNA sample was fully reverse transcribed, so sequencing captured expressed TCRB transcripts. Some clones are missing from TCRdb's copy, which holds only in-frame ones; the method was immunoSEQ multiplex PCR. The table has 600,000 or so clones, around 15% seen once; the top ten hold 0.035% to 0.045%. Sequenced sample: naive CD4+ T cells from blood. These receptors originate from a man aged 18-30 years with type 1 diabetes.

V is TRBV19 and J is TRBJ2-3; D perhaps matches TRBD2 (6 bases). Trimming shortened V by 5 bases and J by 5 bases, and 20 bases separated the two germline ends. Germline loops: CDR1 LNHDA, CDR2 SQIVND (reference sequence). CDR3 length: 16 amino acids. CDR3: CASSLRGQGAGDTQYF. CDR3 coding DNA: TGTGCCAGTAGTCTCAGAGGCCAGGGAGCGGGAGATACGCAGTATTTT.

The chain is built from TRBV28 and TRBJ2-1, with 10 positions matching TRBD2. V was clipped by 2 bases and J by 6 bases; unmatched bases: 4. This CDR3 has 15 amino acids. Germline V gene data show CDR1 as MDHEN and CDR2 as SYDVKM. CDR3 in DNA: TGTGCCAGCAGTTTACCTCAGCGGGGGGGCAATGAGCAGTTCTTC. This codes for CASSLPQRGGNEQFF.

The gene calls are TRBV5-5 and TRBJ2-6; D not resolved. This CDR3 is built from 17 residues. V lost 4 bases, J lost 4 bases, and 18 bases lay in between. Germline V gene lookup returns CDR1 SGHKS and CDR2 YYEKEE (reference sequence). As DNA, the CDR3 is TGTGCCAGCAGCGCGGTCCGGACCATGCGGGGGGCCAACGTCCTGACTTTC. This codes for CASSAVRTMRGANVLTF. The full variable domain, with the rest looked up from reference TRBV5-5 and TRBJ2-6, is DAGVTQSPTHLIKTRGQQVTLRCSPISGHKSVSWYQQVLGQGPQFIFQYYEKEERGRGNFPDRFSARQFPNYSSELNVNALLLGDSALYLCASSAVRTMRGANVLTFGAGSRLTVL.